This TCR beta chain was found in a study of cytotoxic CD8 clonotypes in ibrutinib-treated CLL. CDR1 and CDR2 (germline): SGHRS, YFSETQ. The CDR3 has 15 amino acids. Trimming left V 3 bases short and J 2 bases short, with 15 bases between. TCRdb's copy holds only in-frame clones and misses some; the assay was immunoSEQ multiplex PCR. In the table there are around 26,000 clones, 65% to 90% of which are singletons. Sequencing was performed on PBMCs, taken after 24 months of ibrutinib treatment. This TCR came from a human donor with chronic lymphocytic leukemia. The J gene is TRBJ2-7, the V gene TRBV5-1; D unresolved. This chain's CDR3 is CASSWDGTRTYEQYF. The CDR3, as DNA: TGCGCCAGCAGCTGGGATGGTACGAGGACCTACGAGCAGTACTTC.